Below are 29 T cell receptor beta chains sequenced from a single sample in a study of blood T cell repertoires in COVID-19. Sequencing was performed with immunoSEQ multiplex PCR; in TCRdb, only in-frame clones are kept and a portion is missing. The sample lists 190,000 or so clones, about 83% occurring once. The sample consisted of peripheral blood. Receptors originate from a man in his fifties with active or convalescent COVID-19.

This clone has just one count. The chain employs TRBV29-1 and TRBJ1-2; no firm D call. Per the germline V gene, CDR1 is SQVTM and CDR2 is ANQGSEA. The CDR3 runs 13 residues. Trimming removed 4 bases at V and 4 bases at J, with 13 bases between. CDR3 sequence: CSVGQSRSYGYTF. CDR3 coding DNA: TGCAGCGTTGGCCAGAGCCGGAGCTATGGCTACACCTTC.

The chain couples TRBV28 to TRBJ1-2; D is possibly TRBD1 (5 bases). The CDR3 totals 14 residues. The V end was cut by 7 bases, the J end by 4 bases, with 16 bases between. CDR1 is MDHEN and CDR2 is SYDVKM in the germline V gene. In DNA form, the CDR3 reads TGTGCCAGCATTTCACCCCCCAGGGCCTATGGCTACACCTTC. Amino acid sequence: CASISPPRAYGYTF.

V usage is TRBV28 and J usage is TRBJ1-2, with 8 bases identical to TRBD1. The CDR3 is 15 amino acids. With 0 bases clipped from V and 0 bases from J, the junction kept 0 bases outside the gene matches. CDR1 and CDR2 from the germline V gene are MDHEN and SYDVKM. The CDR3 region is CASSLWDRANYGYTF. The DNA for the CDR3 is TGTGCCAGCAGTTTATGGGACAGGGCTAACTATGGCTACACCTTC.

The V and J genes are TRBV6-4 and TRBJ1-4, with a possible D match to TRBD1 (6 bases). Germline CDR1 reads MRHNA; CDR2 reads SNTAGT. Trimming pared 5 bases from V and 4 bases from J, leaving 8 bases between. The CDR3 totals 13 residues. Here the CDR3 reads CASSRQVNEKLFF. DNA for the CDR3: TGTGCCAGCAGTAGACAGGTTAATGAAAAACTGTTTTTT.

V gene TRBV2 combines with J gene TRBJ2-3, with D tentatively TRBD2 (6 bases). V lost 6 bases, J lost 2 bases, and 9 bases lay in between. Per germline, CDR1 SNHLY and CDR2 FYNNEI. The CDR3 length is 13 residues. CDR3 sequence: CASRKRVTDTQYF. CDR3 DNA: TGTGCCAGCAGGAAGCGGGTCACAGATACGCAGTATTTT.

V gene TRBV6-6 combines with J gene TRBJ1-2; 10 nucleotides line up with TRBD1. CDR3 length: 18 amino acids. V shed 5 bases and J 6 bases; nucleotides not matched to a gene: 18. Germline V gene sequence: CDR1 MNHNY, CDR2 SVGAGI (reference sequence). Written as DNA, the CDR3 is TGTGCCAGCAGTCCCTACCCGGGACAGGGGAAAGTGAATGATGGCTACACCTTC. Its translation: CASSPYPGQGKVNDGYTF.

The V and J genes are TRBV14 and TRBJ2-7, with TRBD2 matching over 7 bases. V lost 4 bases to trimming and J lost 4 bases; unmatched junction nucleotides: 10. CDR1 and CDR2 (germline): SGHDN, FVKESK. This CDR3 region has 15 residues. CDR3 DNA: TGTGCCAGCAGCCCCTTAGGCGGGAGAGGTTACGAGCAGTACTTC. This sequence encodes CASSPLGGRGYEQYF.

V and J are TRBV7-8 and TRBJ2-2; 10 bases agree with TRBD1. The trim removed 1 base at V and 7 bases at J, leaving 12 bases unmatched. The CDR3 spans 18 residues. Germline CDR1 SGHVS, CDR2 FQNEAQ. In nucleotides, the CDR3 is TGTGCCAGCAGCTTAGTCGGGACAGGGGCGCTCATGGGCGGGGAGCTGTTTTTT. Protein product: CASSLVGTGALMGGELFF. Full variable domain (remainder filled in from reference TRBV7-8 and TRBJ2-2): GAGVSQSPRYKVAKRGQDVALRCDPISGHVSLFWYQQALGQGPEFLTYFQNEAQLDKSGLPSDRFFAERPEGSVSTLKIQRTQQEDSAVYLCASSLVGTGALMGGELFFGEGSRLTVL.

This sequence joins TRBV7-8 and TRBJ1-4; D might be TRBD1 (5 bases). The germline V gene encodes CDR1 SGHVS and CDR2 FQNEAQ. This CDR3 is built from 18 residues. Trimming took off 1 base at V and 5 bases at J, with 20 bases between the two ends. CDR3 nucleotides: TGTGCCAGCAGCTTAGTGGGAACGGCCGGGGGTATAAATGAAAAACTGTTTTTT. Protein: CASSLVGTAGGINEKLFF.

The chain combines TRBV7-8 with TRBJ1-3; D not resolved. The length of the CDR3 is 16 residues. The germline V gene has CDR1 SGHVS and CDR2 FQNEAQ. V was clipped by 2 bases and J by 0 bases, with 11 bases between them. The CDR3 is CASSLYTVPSGNTIYF. CDR3 sequence (DNA): TGTGCCAGCAGCTTATATACAGTTCCCTCTGGAAACACCATATATTTT.

This chain joins TRBV2 and TRBJ2-2, with D unclear. Germline V CDR1 and CDR2: SNHLY, FYNNEI. CDR3 size: 11 residues. Trimming removed 2 bases at V and 7 bases at J, with 2 bases between. The CDR3 region is CASSELGELFF. In DNA, the CDR3 is TGTGCCAGCAGTGAACTCGGGGAGCTGTTTTTT.

This clone was detected once. The rearrangement joins TRBV5-1 to TRBJ1-6; TRBD1 aligns across 8 bases. This CDR3 is built from 16 residues. With V trimmed by 3 bases and J by 7 bases, 9 bases remained unmatched. CDR1 is SGHRS and CDR2 is YFSETQ in the germline V gene. The CDR3 region is CASSSETGAMNSPLHF. CDR3 DNA: TGCGCCAGCAGCTCAGAGACAGGGGCCATGAATTCACCCCTCCACTTT.

The chain is built from TRBV27 and TRBJ1-4, with 7 bases matching TRBD1. This CDR3 spans 14 amino acids. Losses at the gene ends were 7 bases for V and 7 bases for J; bases not matched to a gene: 9. Germline assignment: CDR1 MNHEY and CDR2 SMNVEV (reference sequence). CDR3 sequence: CASTFTGASEKLFF. CDR3 nucleotides: TGTGCCAGCACATTTACAGGGGCTAGTGAAAAACTGTTTTTT.

This chain links TRBV19 with TRBJ2-2, with 13 nucleotides matching TRBD2. J was trimmed by 3 bases and V by 6 bases; bases with no gene match: 4. CDR3 length: 16 residues. The germline CDR1 and CDR2 sequences are LNHDA and SQIVND (reference sequence). The chain's CDR3 is CASSRGLAGHTGELFF. The DNA of the CDR3 is TGTGCCAGTAGCCGGGGACTAGCGGGACACACCGGGGAGCTGTTTTTT.

The V call is TRBV13, the J call TRBJ1-2; no clear D. Germline V CDR1 and CDR2: PRHDT, FYEKMQ (reference sequence). The CDR3 is 12 residues long. V was trimmed by 4 bases and J by 4 bases, leaving 7 bases between them. CDR3 residues: CASSYVGYGYTF. The CDR3 DNA sequence: TGTGCCAGCAGCTACGTCGGCTATGGCTACACCTTC.

V gene TRBV15 combines with J gene TRBJ1-1; D possibly corresponds to TRBD1 (6 bases). V shed 0 bases and J shed 7 bases, with 12 bases lying between them. CDR3 length equals 14 residues. CDR1 is LNHNV, CDR2 YYDKDF, per germline (reference sequence). The CDR3 reads CATSRDNRASEAFF. CDR3 DNA sequence: TGTGCCACCAGCAGAGATAACAGGGCGAGTGAAGCTTTCTTT.

CDR3 region: CASSWGQGPPGAGEQYF. The CDR3 DNA is TGTGCCAGCAGCTGGGGACAGGGTCCCCCGGGGGCGGGCGAGCAGTACTTC. The rearrangement uses TRBV7-3 and TRBJ2-7, with 9 nucleotides matching TRBD1. CDR3 length: 17 amino acids. The J segment lost 6 bases and the V segment lost 4 bases, leaving 16 bases of the junction unmatched. Germline CDR1 reads SGHTA; CDR2 reads FQGTGA.

The chain uses TRBV18 and TRBJ2-2; D perhaps matches TRBD1 (5 bases). V was shortened by 3 bases and J by 1 base, with 9 bases between the two germline ends. Per the germline V gene, CDR1 is KGHSH and CDR2 is LQKENI. This CDR3 has 15 amino acids. This CDR3 is CASSPQTVNTGELFF. The CDR3 DNA is TGTGCCAGCTCACCCCAGACAGTGAACACCGGGGAGCTGTTTTTT.

The gene calls are TRBV3-1 (or the pseudogene TRBV3-2) and TRBJ1-1, with 8 positions matching TRBD1. J lost 8 bases, V lost 4 bases, and 6 bases had no gene match. This CDR3 contains 13 residues. Germline V gene lookup returns CDR1 LGHDT and CDR2 YNNKEL (reference sequence). In DNA, the CDR3 is TGTGCCAGCAGCCCTGACAGGGACAGGGAAGCTTTCTTT. Translating it yields CASSPDRDREAFF.

As concerns this clone: Other DNA sequences in this specimen translate into the identical CDR3. The chain recombines TRBV18 with TRBJ2-7; 11 nucleotides line up with TRBD2. The CDR3 runs to 14 residues. Germline V gene data show CDR1 as KGHSH and CDR2 as LQKENI. V was pared by 3 bases and J by 3 bases, with 1 base of the junction left unmatched. Here the CDR3 reads CASSPGTSGYEQYF. The CDR3 nucleotides are TGTGCCAGCTCACCCGGGACTAGCGGCTACGAGCAGTACTTC.

V gene TRBV5-4 combines with J gene TRBJ1-2; D might be TRBD1 (6 bases). The CDR3 consists of 13 residues. The germline V gene has CDR1 SGHNT and CDR2 YYREEE (reference sequence). V was pared by 4 bases and J by 3 bases, with 10 bases between. CDR3 DNA sequence: TGTGCCAGCAGCCGATCAGGGGACTATGGCTACACCTTC. Translation gives CASSRSGDYGYTF.

Turning to this clone: At one end the junction does not follow the germline gene, possibly because of a read error. The chain employs TRBV9 and TRBJ1-5; D possibly corresponds to TRBD1 (5 bases). Germline loops: CDR1 SGDLS, CDR2 YYNGEE. The CDR3 is 14 residues long. The CDR3 reads CASSNGGGNQLQHF. The CDR3 DNA reads TGTGCCAGCAGCAACGGGGGTGGCAATCAGCTCCAGCATTTT.

This chain joins TRBV9 and TRBJ2-1, with 10 bases identical to TRBD2. The CDR3 runs to 15 residues. Germline V gives CDR1 SGDLS, CDR2 YYNGEE. V trimming: 3 bases; J trimming: 4 bases; junction bases outside the gene matches: 4. CDR3 residues: CASSGSGRRYNEQFF. The CDR3, as DNA: TGTGCCAGCAGCGGTAGCGGGAGGCGTTACAATGAGCAGTTCTTC.

The gene calls are TRBV11-2 and TRBJ1-2; no reliable D call. CDR1 and CDR2 from the germline V gene are SGHAT and FQNNGV. V was cut by 1 base and J by 4 bases, with 10 bases left in between. The CDR3 is 14 residues long. The CDR3 region is CASSLGPGSYGYTF. CDR3 bases: TGTGCCAGCAGCTTAGGGCCGGGTAGCTATGGCTACACCTTC.

This clone was recorded only once. This sequence joins TRBV14 and TRBJ2-1; D is uncertain. The CDR3 is 13 amino acids. CDR1 and CDR2 from the germline V gene are SGHDN and FVKESK. Deletions cut 3 bases from V and 12 bases from J, with 15 bases between. The DNA for the CDR3 is TGTGCCAGCAGCCAGCCCGGCAGACATAGGCAGTTCTTC. This codes for CASSQPGRHRQFF.

This chain uses TRBV6-1 with TRBJ1-5; D possibly corresponds to TRBD1 (6 bases). Germline V gene sequence: CDR1 MNHNS, CDR2 SASEGT. V was shortened by 2 bases and J by 4 bases, with 12 bases between the two germline ends. The CDR3 consists of 15 residues. The CDR3 loop is CASSEFGQGNQPQHF. CDR3 DNA sequence: TGTGCCAGCAGTGAATTTGGGCAGGGGAATCAGCCCCAGCATTTT.

J is TRBJ1-5 and V is TRBV19, with D tentatively TRBD1 (5 bases). This CDR3 is 14 amino acids long. Germline loops: CDR1 LNHDA, CDR2 SQIVND (reference sequence). V lost 1 base and J lost 5, with 9 bases in between. CDR3 residues: CASSIGRGDQPQHF. CDR3 DNA: TGTGCCAGTAGTATAGGAAGGGGTGATCAGCCCCAGCATTTT.

This rearrangement joins TRBV19 to TRBJ1-5; 8 bases agree with TRBD1. The CDR3 is made up of 14 amino acids. Germline loops: CDR1 LNHDA, CDR2 SQIVND (reference sequence). The junction had 7 bases not matched to a gene; V was cut back by 3 bases and J by 9 bases. The CDR3 region is CASSMTGVLRPQHF. The CDR3, as DNA: TGTGCCAGTAGTATGACAGGGGTATTACGGCCCCAGCATTTT.

The V call is TRBV6-1, the J call TRBJ1-1; no clear D gene. The CDR3 has 13 residues. CDR1 and CDR2 (germline): MNHNS, SASEGT. The ends were cut back, 0 bases at V and 3 bases at J, with 5 bases in the middle. The CDR3 sequence is CASSEALDTEAFF. CDR3 DNA: TGTGCCAGCAGTGAAGCCCTCGACACTGAAGCTTTCTTT.